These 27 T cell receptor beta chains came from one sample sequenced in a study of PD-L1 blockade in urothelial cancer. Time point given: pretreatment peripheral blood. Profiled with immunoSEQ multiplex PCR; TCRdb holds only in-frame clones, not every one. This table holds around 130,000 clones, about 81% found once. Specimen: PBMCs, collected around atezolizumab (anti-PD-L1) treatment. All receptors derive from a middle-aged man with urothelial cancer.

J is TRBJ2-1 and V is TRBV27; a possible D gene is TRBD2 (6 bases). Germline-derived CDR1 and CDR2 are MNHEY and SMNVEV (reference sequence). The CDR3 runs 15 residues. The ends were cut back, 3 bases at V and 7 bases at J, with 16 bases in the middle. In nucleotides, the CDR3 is TGTGCCAGCAGTTTGGAGGGGCTGATACTTAATGAGCAGTTCTTC. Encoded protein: CASSLEGLILNEQFF.

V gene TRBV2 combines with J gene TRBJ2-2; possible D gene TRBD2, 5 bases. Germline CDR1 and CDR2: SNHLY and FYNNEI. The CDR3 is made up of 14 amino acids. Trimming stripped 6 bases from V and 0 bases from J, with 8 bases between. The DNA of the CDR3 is TGTGCCAGCAGGGAGGAAGCGAACACCGGGGAGCTGTTTTTT. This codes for CASREEANTGELFF. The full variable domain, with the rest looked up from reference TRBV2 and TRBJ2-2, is EPEVTQTPSHQVTQMGQEVILRCVPISNHLYFYWYRQILGQKVEFLVSFYNNEISEKSEIFDDQFSVERPDGSNFTLKIRSTKLEDSAMYFCASREEANTGELFFGEGSRLTVL.

The CDR3 nucleotides read TGTGCCAGCAGCCCAGACAGGGGGAGCACAGATACGCAGTATTTT. This gives the protein CASSPDRGSTDTQYF. This sequence joins TRBV7-2 and TRBJ2-3, with 9 bases that match TRBD1. Trimming cost V 5 bases and J 0 bases; bases outside gene matches: 3. CDR3 length equals 15 residues. Germline CDR1 is SGHTA and CDR2 is FQGNSA.

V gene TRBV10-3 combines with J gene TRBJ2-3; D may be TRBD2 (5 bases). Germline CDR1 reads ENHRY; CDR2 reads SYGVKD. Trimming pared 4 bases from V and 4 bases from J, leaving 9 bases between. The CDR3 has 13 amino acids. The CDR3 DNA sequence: TGTGCCATCAGTGCACGGGGTCCAGATACGCAGTATTTT. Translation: CAISARGPDTQYF.

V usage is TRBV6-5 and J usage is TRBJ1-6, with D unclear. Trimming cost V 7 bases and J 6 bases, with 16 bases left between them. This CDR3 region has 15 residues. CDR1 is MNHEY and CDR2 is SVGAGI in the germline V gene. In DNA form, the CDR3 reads TGTGCCAGCACCAGATCGAACGGGGTTAATTCACCCCTCCACTTT. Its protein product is CASTRSNGVNSPLHF.

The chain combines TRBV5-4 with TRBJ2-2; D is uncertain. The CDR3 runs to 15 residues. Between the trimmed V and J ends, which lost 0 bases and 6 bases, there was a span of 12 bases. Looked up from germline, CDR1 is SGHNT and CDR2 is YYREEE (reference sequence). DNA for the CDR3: TGTGCCAGCAGCTTGGGGTCTTCGGTTGCCGGGGAGCTGTTTTTT. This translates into CASSLGSSVAGELFF.

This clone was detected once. The CDR3 is CASSLESAANSPLHF. The CDR3 DNA reads as TGCGCCAGCAGCTTGGAGTCGGCGGCCAATTCACCCCTCCACTTT. The rearrangement links TRBV5-1 to TRBJ1-6; D gene unclear. V lost 0 bases and J 7 bases, leaving 11 bases between the germline ends. The germline gives CDR1 SGHRS, CDR2 YFSETQ. CDR3 length equals 15 residues.

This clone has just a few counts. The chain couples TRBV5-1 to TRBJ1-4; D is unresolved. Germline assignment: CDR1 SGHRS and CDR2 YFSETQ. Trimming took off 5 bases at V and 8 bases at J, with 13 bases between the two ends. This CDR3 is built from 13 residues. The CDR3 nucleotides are TGCGCCAGCAGGCCCGACAAGTGGGAAAAACTGTTTTTT. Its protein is CASRPDKWEKLFF.

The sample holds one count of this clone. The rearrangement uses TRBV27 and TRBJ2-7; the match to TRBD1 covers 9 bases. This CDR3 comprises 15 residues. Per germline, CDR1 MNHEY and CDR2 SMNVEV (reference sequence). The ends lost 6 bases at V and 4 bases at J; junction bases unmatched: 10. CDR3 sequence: CASRARDRDEYEQYF. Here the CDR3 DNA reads TGTGCCAGCAGGGCAAGGGACAGGGATGAATACGAGCAGTACTTC.

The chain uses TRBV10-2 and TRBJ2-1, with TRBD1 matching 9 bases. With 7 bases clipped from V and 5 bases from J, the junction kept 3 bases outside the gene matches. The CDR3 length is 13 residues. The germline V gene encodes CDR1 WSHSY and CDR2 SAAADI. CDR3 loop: CASTGTGHNEQFF. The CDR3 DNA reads TGCGCCAGCACTGGGACAGGGCACAATGAGCAGTTCTTC.

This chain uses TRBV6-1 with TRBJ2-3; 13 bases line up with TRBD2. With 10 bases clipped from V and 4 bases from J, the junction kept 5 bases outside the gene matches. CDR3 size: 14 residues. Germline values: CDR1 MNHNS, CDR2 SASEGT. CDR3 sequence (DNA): TGTGCCACTGCGACTAGCGGGAGGCCAGATACGCAGTATTTT. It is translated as CATATSGRPDTQYF.

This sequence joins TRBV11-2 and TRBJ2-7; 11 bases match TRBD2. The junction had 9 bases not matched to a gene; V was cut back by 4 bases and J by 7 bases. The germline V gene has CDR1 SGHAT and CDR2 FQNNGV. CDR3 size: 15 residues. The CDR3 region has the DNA TGTGCCAGCAGCTACACTAGCGGGAGAGGTGTAGAGCAGTACTTC. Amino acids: CASSYTSGRGVEQYF.

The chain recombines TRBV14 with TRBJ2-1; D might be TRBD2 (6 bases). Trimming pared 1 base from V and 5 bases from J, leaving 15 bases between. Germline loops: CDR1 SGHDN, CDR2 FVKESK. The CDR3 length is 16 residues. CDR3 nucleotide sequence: TGTGCCAGCAGCCAAGTAAGATTAGCGGTCCACAATGAGCAGTTCTTC. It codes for CASSQVRLAVHNEQFF.

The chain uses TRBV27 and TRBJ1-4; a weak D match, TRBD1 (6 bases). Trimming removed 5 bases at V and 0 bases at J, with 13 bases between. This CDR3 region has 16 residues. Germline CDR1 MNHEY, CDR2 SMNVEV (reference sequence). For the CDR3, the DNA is TGTGCCAGCAGTGGCAGAGCAGGGGCAACTAATGAAAAACTGTTTTTT. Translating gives CASSGRAGATNEKLFF.

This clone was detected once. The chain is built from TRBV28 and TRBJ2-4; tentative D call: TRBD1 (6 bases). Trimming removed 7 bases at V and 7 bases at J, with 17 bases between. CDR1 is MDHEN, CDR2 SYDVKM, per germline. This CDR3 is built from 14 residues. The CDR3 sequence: CASITSRDKNIQYF. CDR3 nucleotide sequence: TGTGCCAGCATCACCTCCCGGGACAAGAACATTCAGTACTTC.

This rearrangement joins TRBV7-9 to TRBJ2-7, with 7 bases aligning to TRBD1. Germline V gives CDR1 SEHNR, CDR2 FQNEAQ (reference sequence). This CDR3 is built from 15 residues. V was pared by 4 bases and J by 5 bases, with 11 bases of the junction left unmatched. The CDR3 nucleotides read TGTGCCAGCAGCTCCTCTAGGGGGACAGCGGACGAGCAGTACTTC. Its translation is CASSSSRGTADEQYF.

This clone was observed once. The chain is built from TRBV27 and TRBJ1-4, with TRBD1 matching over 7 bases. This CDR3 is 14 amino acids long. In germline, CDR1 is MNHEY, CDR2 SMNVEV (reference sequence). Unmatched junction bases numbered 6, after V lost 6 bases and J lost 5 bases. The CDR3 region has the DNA TGTGCCAGCAGCATTCAGGGGGTAAATGAAAAACTGTTTTTT. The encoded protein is CASSIQGVNEKLFF.

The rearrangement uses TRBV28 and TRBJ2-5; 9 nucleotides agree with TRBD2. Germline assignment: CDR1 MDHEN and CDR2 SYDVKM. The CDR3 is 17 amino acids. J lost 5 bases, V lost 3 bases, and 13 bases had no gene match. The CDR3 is CASSFRHGASGKETQYF. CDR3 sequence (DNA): TGTGCCAGCAGTTTCAGGCACGGGGCTAGCGGGAAGGAGACCCAGTACTTC.

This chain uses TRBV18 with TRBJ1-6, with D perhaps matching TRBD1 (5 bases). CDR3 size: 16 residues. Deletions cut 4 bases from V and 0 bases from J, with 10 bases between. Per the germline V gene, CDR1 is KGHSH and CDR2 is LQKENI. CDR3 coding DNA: TGTGCCAGCTCACTAAGACAGATCTCCTATAATTCACCCCTCCACTTT. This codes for CASSLRQISYNSPLHF. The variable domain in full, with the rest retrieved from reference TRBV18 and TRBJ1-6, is NAGVMQNPRHLVRRRGQEARLRCSPMKGHSHVYWYRQLPEEGLKFMVYLQKENIIDESGMPKERFSAEFPKEGPSILRIQQVVRGDSAAYFCASSLRQISYNSPLHFGNGTRLTVT.

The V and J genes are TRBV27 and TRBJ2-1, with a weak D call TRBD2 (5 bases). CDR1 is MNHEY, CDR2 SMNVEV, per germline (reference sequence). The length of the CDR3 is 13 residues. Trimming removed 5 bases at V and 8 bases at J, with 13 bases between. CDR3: CASSIDYWYEQFF. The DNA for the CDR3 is TGTGCCAGCAGTATCGACTATTGGTATGAGCAGTTCTTC.

The CDR3: CATSRVEGTGQHTQYF. As DNA, the CDR3 is TGTGCCACCAGCAGAGTAGAAGGGACAGGTCAACATACGCAGTATTTT. The genes are TRBV15 and TRBJ2-3; 8 positions agree with TRBD1. V lost 1 base to trimming and J lost 7 bases; unmatched junction nucleotides: 10. The CDR3 sequence is 16 residues long. CDR1 and CDR2 from the germline V gene are LNHNV and YYDKDF (reference sequence).

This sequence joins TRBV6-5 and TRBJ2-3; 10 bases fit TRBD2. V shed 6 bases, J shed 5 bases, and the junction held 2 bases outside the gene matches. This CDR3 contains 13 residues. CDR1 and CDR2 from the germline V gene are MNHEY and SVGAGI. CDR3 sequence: CASRPSGGDTQYF. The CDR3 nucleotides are TGTGCCAGCAGACCTAGCGGGGGAGATACGCAGTATTTT.

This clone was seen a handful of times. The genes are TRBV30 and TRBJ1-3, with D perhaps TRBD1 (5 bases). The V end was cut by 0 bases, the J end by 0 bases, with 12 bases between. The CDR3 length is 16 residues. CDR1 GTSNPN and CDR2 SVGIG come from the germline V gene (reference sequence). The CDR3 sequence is CAWSVPGGHSGNTIYF. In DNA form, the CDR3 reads TGTGCCTGGAGTGTGCCCGGGGGTCACTCTGGAAACACCATATATTTT.

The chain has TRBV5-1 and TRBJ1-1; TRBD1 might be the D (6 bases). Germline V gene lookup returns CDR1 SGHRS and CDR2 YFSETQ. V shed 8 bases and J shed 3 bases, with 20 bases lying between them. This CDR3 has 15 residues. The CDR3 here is CASTTDPGGHTEAFF. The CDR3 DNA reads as TGCGCCAGTACTACAGATCCCGGGGGGCACACTGAAGCTTTCTTT.

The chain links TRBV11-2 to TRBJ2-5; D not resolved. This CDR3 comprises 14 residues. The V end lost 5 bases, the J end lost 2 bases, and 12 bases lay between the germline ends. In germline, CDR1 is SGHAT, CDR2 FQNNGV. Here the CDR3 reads CASSLRPSQETQYF. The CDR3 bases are TGTGCCAGCAGCCTGAGGCCGTCACAAGAGACCCAGTACTTC.

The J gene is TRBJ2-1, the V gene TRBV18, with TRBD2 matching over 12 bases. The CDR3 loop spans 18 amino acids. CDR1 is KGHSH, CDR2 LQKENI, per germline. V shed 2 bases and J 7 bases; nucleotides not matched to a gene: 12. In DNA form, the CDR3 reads TGTGCCAGCTCACCAACCCCCTTGACTAGCGGGAGTGGGAATGAGCAGTTCTTC. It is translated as CASSPTPLTSGSGNEQFF.

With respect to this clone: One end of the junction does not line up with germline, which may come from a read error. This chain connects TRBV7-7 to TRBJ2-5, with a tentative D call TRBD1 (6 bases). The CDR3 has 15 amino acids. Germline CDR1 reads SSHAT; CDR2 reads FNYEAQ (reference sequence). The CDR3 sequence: CASSPQGGGQETQYF. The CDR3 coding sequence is TGTGCTAGCAGCCCACAGGGTGGGGGCCAAGAGACCCAGTACTTC.